The T cell receptor (beta chain) described here comes from a study of OX40 agonist ivuxolimab in advanced cancers. Clones were read by immunoSEQ multiplex PCR, and TCRdb kept only the in-frame ones, dropping some. This sample carries fewer than 85,000 clones, about 92% of them seen once, and the ten largest clones take 8.5% to 10%. This TCR derives from an adult with an advanced solid tumor such as melanoma, head and neck, liver or kidney cancer. The sample in question was CD4+ or CD8+ T cells sorted from blood, obtained in a trial of the OX40 agonist ivuxolimab.

DNA for the CDR3: TGTGCCAGCAGGGGATACAATCAGCCCCAGCATTTT. Residues: CASRGYNQPQHF. The chain couples TRBV28 to TRBJ1-5, with D unresolved. Trimming stripped 6 bases from V and 3 bases from J, with 6 bases between. CDR1 and CDR2 from the germline V gene are MDHEN and SYDVKM. There are 12 residues in the CDR3.